These 23 T cell receptor beta chains originate from one sample sequenced in a study of shared clonotypes between healthy human individuals. TCRdb keeps only in-frame clones here, not all; method: immunoSEQ multiplex PCR. This sample carries 90,000 to 120,000 clones, around 68% of them seen once, and the ten largest clones take roughly a quarter. Sequenced material: memory CD8+ T cells sorted from blood. Specified subset: CD45RO+ cells pooled with CCR7-negative TemRA cells. The receptors here all came from a woman in her twenties or thirties in good health.

The V gene is TRBV11-2, the J gene TRBJ2-7; TRBD1 might be the D (5 bases). Germline CDR1 is SGHAT and CDR2 is FQNNGV. V was clipped by 5 bases and J by 0 bases, with 17 bases between them. This CDR3 contains 16 residues. The CDR3 DNA reads TGTGCCAGCAGCCCCCTGGGCGACAGACCCTCCTACGAGCAGTACTTC. It is translated as CASSPLGDRPSYEQYF.

The chain recombines TRBV6-1 with TRBJ1-1; maybe TRBD1 (5 bases). Germline assignment: CDR1 MNHNS and CDR2 SASEGT. The CDR3 spans 10 residues. V lost 6 bases to trimming and J lost 7 bases, with 6 bases between them. CDR3 region: CASRRGEAFF. The CDR3 nucleotides are TGTGCCAGCAGAAGGGGTGAAGCTTTCTTT.

V and J are TRBV6-4 and TRBJ2-3, with D unresolved. The CDR3 has 15 amino acids. V was shortened by 5 bases and J by 0 bases, with 12 bases between the two germline ends. Germline lookup yields CDR1 MRHNA and CDR2 SNTAGT. The CDR3, as DNA: TGTGCCAGCAGTCACCTCCCCGACAGCACAGATACGCAGTATTTT. Translated: CASSHLPDSTDTQYF.

The rearrangement joins TRBV9 to TRBJ1-1; a possible D gene is TRBD1 (5 bases). V was pared by 3 bases and J by 4 bases, with 10 bases between. This CDR3 contains 13 residues. CDR1 is SGDLS and CDR2 is YYNGEE in the germline V gene. CDR3 in DNA: TGTGCCAGCAGCGGACGGGGGAGCACTGAAGCTTTCTTT. As protein: CASSGRGSTEAFF.

This chain uses TRBV6-6 with TRBJ2-7, with TRBD2 matching 10 bases. Trimming removed 2 bases from V and 5 bases from J; junction bases left unmatched: 3. CDR3 length: 14 residues. Germline assignment: CDR1 MNHNY and CDR2 SVGAGI (reference sequence). The CDR3: CASSYPGLAHEQYF. The DNA for the CDR3 is TGTGCCAGCAGTTACCCGGGACTAGCGCACGAGCAGTACTTC.

The chain combines TRBV2 with TRBJ1-3; possibly TRBD1 for D (6 bases). Deletions cut 5 bases from V and 7 bases from J, with 12 bases between. CDR1 and CDR2 (germline): SNHLY, FYNNEI. The CDR3 is 13 residues long. CDR3 residues: CASSPDSGNTIYF. Written as DNA, the CDR3 is TGTGCCAGCAGTCCGGACAGTGGGAACACCATATATTTT.

V usage is TRBV5-8 and J usage is TRBJ2-7; 8 bases are shared with TRBD2. Looked up from germline, CDR1 is SGHTS and CDR2 is YDEGEE. The trim removed 0 bases at V and 0 bases at J, leaving 2 bases unmatched. This CDR3 is 15 amino acids long. CDR3 residues: CASSLGLAHSYEQYF. In nucleotides, the CDR3 is TGTGCCAGCAGCTTGGGACTAGCGCACTCCTACGAGCAGTACTTC. Combining the CDR3 with reference TRBV5-8 and TRBJ2-7 gives the whole variable domain EAGVTQSPTHLIKTRGQQATLRCSPISGHTSVYWYQQALGLGLQFLLWYDEGEERNRGNFPPRFSGRQFPNYSSELNVNALELEDSALYLCASSLGLAHSYEQYFGPGTRLTVT.

The chain employs TRBV30 and TRBJ2-7, with D perhaps matching TRBD2 (6 bases). CDR3 length equals 12 residues. The ends were cut back, 2 bases at V and 3 bases at J, with 8 bases in the middle. Per the germline V gene, CDR1 is GTSNPN and CDR2 is SVGIG (reference sequence). Here the CDR3 reads CAWSNGGYEQYF. In nucleotides, the CDR3 is TGTGCCTGGAGTAACGGGGGCTACGAGCAGTACTTC.

The V gene is TRBV5-4, the J gene TRBJ2-7, with a possible D match to TRBD2 (6 bases). The ends were cut back, 5 bases at V and 2 bases at J, with 17 bases in the middle. This CDR3 is 15 amino acids long. CDR1 and CDR2 from the germline V gene are SGHNT and YYREEE (reference sequence). The CDR3 DNA reads as TGTGCCAGCAGTCCTACCGGGACTCGTGCCTACGAGCAGTACTTC. Encoded protein: CASSPTGTRAYEQYF. Full variable domain (remainder filled in from reference TRBV5-4 and TRBJ2-7): ETGVTQSPTHLIKTRGQQVTLRCSSQSGHNTVSWYQQALGQGPQFIFQYYREEENGRGNFPPRFSGLQFPNYSSELNVNALELDDSALYLCASSPTGTRAYEQYFGPGTRLTVT.

The J gene is TRBJ1-1, the V gene TRBV7-8; a weak D match, TRBD1 (6 bases). Between the trimmed V and J ends, which lost 5 bases and 1 base, there was a span of 11 bases. The CDR3 contains 14 residues. Germline V gives CDR1 SGHVS, CDR2 FQNEAQ. The CDR3 DNA is TGTGCCAGCAGCCAAAACAGGGAGAACACTGAAGCTTTCTTT. It encodes CASSQNRENTEAFF.

Only one count was recorded for this clone. The chain has TRBV7-8 and TRBJ2-7; D might be TRBD1 (6 bases). The CDR3 has 13 residues. V shed 3 bases and J shed 4 bases, with 10 bases lying between them. Germline V lookup: CDR1 SGHVS, CDR2 FQNEAQ. CDR3: CASSLQGLYEQYF. Here the CDR3 DNA reads TGTGCCAGCAGCTTGCAGGGGCTGTACGAGCAGTACTTC.

J is TRBJ2-7 and V is TRBV13; D ambiguous. Germline CDR1 is PRHDT and CDR2 is FYEKMQ (reference sequence). Trimming cost V 5 bases and J 2 bases, with 16 bases left between them. This CDR3 is built from 15 residues. CDR3 protein: CASSPMGFTPYEQYF. For the CDR3, the DNA is TGTGCCAGCAGCCCCATGGGATTCACCCCCTACGAGCAGTACTTC.

Ten or more counts support this clone. The same CDR3 can be traced to other DNA sequences in this sample. V usage is TRBV6-4 and J usage is TRBJ2-6; no reliable D call. V lost 0 bases and J lost 0, with 3 bases in between. Germline V lookup: CDR1 MRHNA, CDR2 SNTAGT. The CDR3 loop spans 15 amino acids. DNA for the CDR3: TGTGCCAGCAGTGACTCGAACTCTGGGGCCAACGTCCTGACTTTC. It is translated as CASSDSNSGANVLTF.

There are a few counts of this clone. Here the CDR3 reads CAWSVGDGWDRAYEQYF. The CDR3 DNA sequence: TGTGCCTGGAGTGTCGGGGACGGTTGGGACCGTGCCTACGAGCAGTACTTC. V usage is TRBV30 and J usage is TRBJ2-5, with D possibly called TRBD1 or TRBD2 (5 bases each). The assigned J gene may be wrong: the sequence end matches TRBJ2-7 better. The germline V gene encodes CDR1 GTSNPN and CDR2 SVGIG (reference sequence). The CDR3 sequence is 17 residues long.

V usage is TRBV7-6 and J usage is TRBJ2-7; 10 nucleotides align to TRBD1. CDR1 and CDR2 (germline): SGHVS, FNYEAQ. This CDR3 comprises 15 residues. Germline trimming cut 4 bases from V and 3 bases from J; bases unmatched to any gene: 6. CDR3 nucleotide sequence: TGTGCCAGCAGCTGGGGGACAGGGGAAGGCTACGAGCAGTACTTC. It specifies CASSWGTGEGYEQYF.

CDR3 in amino acids: CASSDPTGRSAEAFF. The CDR3 DNA is TGTGCCAGCAGCGACCCTACAGGGAGATCCGCTGAAGCTTTCTTT. The chain is built from TRBV2 and TRBJ1-1; tentatively, D is TRBD1 (6 bases). Germline V gives CDR1 SNHLY, CDR2 FYNNEI. This CDR3 contains 15 residues. V shed 6 bases and J shed 6 bases, with 20 bases lying between them.

The V and J genes are TRBV5-1 and TRBJ1-4, with 9 bases identical to TRBD1. Germline values: CDR1 SGHRS, CDR2 YFSETQ. The J segment lost 0 bases and the V segment lost 4 bases, leaving 4 bases of the junction unmatched. This CDR3 comprises 16 residues. CDR3 sequence (DNA): TGCGCCAGCAGCAAGGGACAGGGTGCAACTAATGAAAAACTGTTTTTT. Its protein product is CASSKGQGATNEKLFF.

The DNA of the CDR3 is TGTGCCAGCAATTTTCGAATAAGCGGGAGGGGTTACGAGCAGTACTTC. Translating gives CASNFRISGRGYEQYF. The chain links TRBV6-4 to TRBJ2-7; 10 bases agree with TRBD2. J was trimmed by 4 bases and V by 7 bases; bases with no gene match: 13. Per germline, CDR1 MRHNA and CDR2 SNTAGT. The CDR3 is made up of 16 amino acids.

This chain joins TRBV5-6 and TRBJ1-5; a weak D match, TRBD1 (5 bases). Per germline, CDR1 SGHDT and CDR2 YYEEEE. V was shortened by 3 bases and J by 0 bases, with 13 bases between the two germline ends. The CDR3 sequence is 16 residues long. CDR3 sequence reads: CASSSGGWHSNQPQHF. In DNA, the CDR3 is TGTGCCAGCAGCTCCGGGGGTTGGCATAGCAATCAGCCCCAGCATTTT. The variable domain in full, completed from reference TRBV5-6 and TRBJ1-5, reads DAGVTQSPTHLIKTRGQQVTLRCSPKSGHDTVSWYQQALGQGPQFIFQYYEEEERQRGNFPDRFSGHQFPNYSSELNVNALLLGDSALYLCASSSGGWHSNQPQHFGDGTRLSIL.

The sample holds a few counts of this clone. V and J are TRBV7-2 and TRBJ1-3; no firm D call. Germline values: CDR1 SGHTA, CDR2 FQGNSA. This CDR3 has 13 residues. Trimming pared 5 bases from V and 1 base from J, leaving 6 bases between. Here the CDR3 reads CASSPRSGNTIYF. The CDR3 DNA follows: TGTGCCAGCAGCCCTAGGTCTGGAAACACCATATATTTT.

The J gene is TRBJ2-3, the V gene TRBV7-9, with D possibly called TRBD1 or TRBD2 (6 bases each). V gave up 5 bases and J gave up 6 bases, with 24 bases separating them. Germline V gives CDR1 SEHNR, CDR2 FQNEAQ (reference sequence). The CDR3 is 17 residues long. In DNA form, the CDR3 reads TGTGCCAGCAGCCAAGGGGGGTGGCTAGCAAGCCATGATACGCAGTATTTT. It translates to CASSQGGWLASHDTQYF.

The rearrangement links TRBV27 to TRBJ2-7; TRBD2 agrees at 11 bases. Germline V gene sequence: CDR1 MNHEY, CDR2 SMNVEV (reference sequence). The CDR3 totals 16 residues. J was trimmed by 3 bases and V by 3 bases; bases with no gene match: 7. The CDR3 spells CASSLGSSGRFYEQYF. DNA of the CDR3: TGTGCCAGCAGTTTGGGGTCTAGCGGGAGGTTCTACGAGCAGTACTTC.

The rearrangement joins TRBV5-6 to TRBJ2-1; D not resolved. Deletions cut 0 bases from V and 3 bases from J, with 10 bases between. CDR1 SGHDT and CDR2 YYEEEE come from the germline V gene. This CDR3 has 15 amino acids. In nucleotides, the CDR3 is TGTGCCAGCAGCTTGGGACGATCAGTCTACAATGAGCAGTTCTTC. This codes for CASSLGRSVYNEQFF.